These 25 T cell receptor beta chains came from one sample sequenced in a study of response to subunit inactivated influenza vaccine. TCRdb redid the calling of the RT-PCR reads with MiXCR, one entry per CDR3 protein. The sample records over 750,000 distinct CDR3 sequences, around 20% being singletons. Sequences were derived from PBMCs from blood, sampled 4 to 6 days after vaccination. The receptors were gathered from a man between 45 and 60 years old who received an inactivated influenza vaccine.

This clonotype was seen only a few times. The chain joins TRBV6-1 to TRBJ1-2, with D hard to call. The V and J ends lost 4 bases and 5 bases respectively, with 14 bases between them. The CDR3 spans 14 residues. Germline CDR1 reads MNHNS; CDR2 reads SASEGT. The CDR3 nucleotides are TGTGCCAGCAGTGTTAAGGAAGGCCAATATGGCTACACCTTC. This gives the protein CASSVKEGQYGYTF.

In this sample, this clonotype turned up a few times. The CDR3 sequence: CASSFRSGANVLTF. DNA for the CDR3: TGTGCCAGCAGCTTCCGTTCTGGGGCCAACGTCCTGACTTTC. This rearrangement joins TRBV7-2 to TRBJ2-6; D not resolved. The CDR3 covers 14 residues. Per germline, CDR1 SGHTA and CDR2 FQGNSA. V lost 3 bases and J lost 1, with 4 bases in between.

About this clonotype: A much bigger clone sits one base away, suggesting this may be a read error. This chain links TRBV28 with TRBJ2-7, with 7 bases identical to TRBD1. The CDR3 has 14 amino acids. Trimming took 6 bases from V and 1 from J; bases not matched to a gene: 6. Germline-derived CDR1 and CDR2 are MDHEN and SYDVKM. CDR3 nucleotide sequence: TGTGCCAGCAGATGGGGACAGACGTCCTACGAGCAGTACTTC. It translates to CASRWGQTSYEQYF. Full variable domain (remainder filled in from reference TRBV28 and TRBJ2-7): DVKVTQSSRYLVKRTGEKVFLECVQDMDHENMFWYRQDPGLGLRLIYFSYDVKMKEKGDIPEGYSVSREKKERFSLILESASTNQTSMYLCASRWGQTSYEQYFGPGTRLTVT.

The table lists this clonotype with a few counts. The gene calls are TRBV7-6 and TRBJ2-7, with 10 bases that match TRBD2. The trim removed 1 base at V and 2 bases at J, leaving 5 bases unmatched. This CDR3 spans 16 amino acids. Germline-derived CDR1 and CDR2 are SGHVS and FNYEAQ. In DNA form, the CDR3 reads TGTGCCAGCAGCTTAGTTTCTCTAGCGGGAGCCTACGAGCAGTACTTC. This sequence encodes CASSLVSLAGAYEQYF.

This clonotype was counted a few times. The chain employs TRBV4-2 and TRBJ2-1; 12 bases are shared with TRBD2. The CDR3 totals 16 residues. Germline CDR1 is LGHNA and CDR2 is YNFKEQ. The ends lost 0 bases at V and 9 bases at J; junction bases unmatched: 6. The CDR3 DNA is TGTGCCAGCAGCCAAGATCCGACTAGCGGGAGTGGTGAGCAGTTCTTC. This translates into CASSQDPTSGSGEQFF.

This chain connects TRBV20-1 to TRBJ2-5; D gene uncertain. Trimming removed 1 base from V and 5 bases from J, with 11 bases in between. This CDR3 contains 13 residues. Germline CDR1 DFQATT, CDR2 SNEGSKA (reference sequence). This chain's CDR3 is CSARVPYAETQYF. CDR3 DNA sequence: TGCAGTGCTAGAGTTCCGTACGCGGAGACCCAGTACTTC.

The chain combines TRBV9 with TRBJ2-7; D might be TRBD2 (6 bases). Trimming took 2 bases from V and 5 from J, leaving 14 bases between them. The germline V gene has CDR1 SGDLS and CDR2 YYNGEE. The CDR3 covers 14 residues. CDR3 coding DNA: TGTGCCAGCAGCGTTAGCGGCTTAGGGGACGAGCAGTACTTC. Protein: CASSVSGLGDEQYF.

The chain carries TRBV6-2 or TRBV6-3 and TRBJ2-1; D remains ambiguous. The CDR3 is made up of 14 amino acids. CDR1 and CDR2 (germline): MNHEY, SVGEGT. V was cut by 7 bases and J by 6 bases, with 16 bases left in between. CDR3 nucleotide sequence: TGTGCCAGCAAGCTCACCGGGTATCGCAATGAGCAGTTCTTC. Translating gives CASKLTGYRNEQFF.

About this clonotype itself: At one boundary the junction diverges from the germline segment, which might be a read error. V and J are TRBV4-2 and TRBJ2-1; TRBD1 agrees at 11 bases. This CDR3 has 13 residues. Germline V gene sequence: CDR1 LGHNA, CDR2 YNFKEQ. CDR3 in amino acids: CASSQDRDRGGVF. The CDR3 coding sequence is TGTGCCAGCAGCCAAGATCGGGACAGGGGGGGAGTCTTC.

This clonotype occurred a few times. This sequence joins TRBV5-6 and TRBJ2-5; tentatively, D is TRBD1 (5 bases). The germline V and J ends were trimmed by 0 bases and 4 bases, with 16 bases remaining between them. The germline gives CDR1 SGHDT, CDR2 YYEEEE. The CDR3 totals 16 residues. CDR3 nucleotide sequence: TGTGCCAGCAGCTTGGCCACCAGGGTGGTGGGAGAGACCCAGTACTTC. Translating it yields CASSLATRVVGETQYF.

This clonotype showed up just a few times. For the CDR3, the DNA is TGTGCCAGCTCTCGGCCAGCAGAAGAGACCCAGTACTTC. As protein: CASSRPAEETQYF. The chain is built from TRBV6-6 and TRBJ2-5; D not certain. This CDR3 comprises 13 residues. Germline V gene sequence: CDR1 MNHNY, CDR2 SVGAGI (reference sequence). Trimming shortened V by 8 bases and J by 3 bases, and 13 bases separated the two germline ends.

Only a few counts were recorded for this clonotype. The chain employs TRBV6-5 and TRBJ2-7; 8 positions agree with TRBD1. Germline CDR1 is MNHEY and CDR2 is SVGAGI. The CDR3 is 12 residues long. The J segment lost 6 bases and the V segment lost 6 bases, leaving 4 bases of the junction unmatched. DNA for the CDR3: TGTGCCAGCAGACAGGGGGTGGGCGAGCAGTACTTC. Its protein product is CASRQGVGEQYF.

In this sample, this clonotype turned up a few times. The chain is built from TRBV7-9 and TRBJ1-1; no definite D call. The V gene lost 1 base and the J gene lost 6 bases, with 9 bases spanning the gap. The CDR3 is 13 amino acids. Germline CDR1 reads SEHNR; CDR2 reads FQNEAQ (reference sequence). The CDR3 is CASSLDSGSEAFF. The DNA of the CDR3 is TGTGCCAGCAGCTTAGATTCTGGCTCTGAAGCTTTCTTT.

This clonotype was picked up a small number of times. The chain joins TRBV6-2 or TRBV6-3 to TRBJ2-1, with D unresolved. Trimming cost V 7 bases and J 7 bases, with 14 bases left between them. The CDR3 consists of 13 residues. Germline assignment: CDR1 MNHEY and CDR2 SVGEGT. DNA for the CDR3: TGTGCCAGCAAACCAACAATGAGGAATGAGCAGTTCTTC. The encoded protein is CASKPTMRNEQFF.

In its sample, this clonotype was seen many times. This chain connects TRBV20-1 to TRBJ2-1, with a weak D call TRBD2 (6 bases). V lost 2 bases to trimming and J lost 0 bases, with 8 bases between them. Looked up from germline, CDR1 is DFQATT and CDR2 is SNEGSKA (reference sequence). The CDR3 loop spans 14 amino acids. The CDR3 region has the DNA TGCAGTGCTAGATTCGGGAGCTCCTACAATGAGCAGTTCTTC. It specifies CSARFGSSYNEQFF.

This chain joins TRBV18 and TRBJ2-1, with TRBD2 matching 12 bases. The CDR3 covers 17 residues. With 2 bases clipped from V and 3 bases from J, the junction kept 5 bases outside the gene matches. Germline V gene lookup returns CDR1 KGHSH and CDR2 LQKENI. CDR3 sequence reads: CASSPGASGRVYNEQFF. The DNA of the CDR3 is TGTGCCAGCTCACCAGGGGCTAGCGGGAGGGTCTACAATGAGCAGTTCTTC.

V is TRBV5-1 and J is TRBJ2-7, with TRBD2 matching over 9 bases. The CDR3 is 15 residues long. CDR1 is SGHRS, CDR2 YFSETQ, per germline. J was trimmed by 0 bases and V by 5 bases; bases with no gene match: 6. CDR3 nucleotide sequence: TGCGCCAGCAGGGAGACTAGCGGAAGCTCCTACGAGCAGTACTTC. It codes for CASRETSGSSYEQYF.

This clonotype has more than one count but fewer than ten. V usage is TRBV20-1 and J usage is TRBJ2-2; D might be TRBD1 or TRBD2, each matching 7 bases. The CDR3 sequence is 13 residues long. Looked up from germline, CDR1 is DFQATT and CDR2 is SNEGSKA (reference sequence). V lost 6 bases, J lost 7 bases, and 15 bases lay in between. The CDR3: CSAQGGRHGELFF. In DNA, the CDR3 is TGCAGTGCCCAGGGGGGGCGGCACGGGGAGCTGTTTTTT.

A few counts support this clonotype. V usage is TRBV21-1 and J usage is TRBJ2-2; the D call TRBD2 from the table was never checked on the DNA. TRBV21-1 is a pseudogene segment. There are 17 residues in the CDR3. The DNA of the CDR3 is TGTGCCAGCAGCCCAGTGCTGGGGAGGGTCAACACCGGGGAGCTGTTTTTT. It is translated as CASSPVLGRVNTGELFF.

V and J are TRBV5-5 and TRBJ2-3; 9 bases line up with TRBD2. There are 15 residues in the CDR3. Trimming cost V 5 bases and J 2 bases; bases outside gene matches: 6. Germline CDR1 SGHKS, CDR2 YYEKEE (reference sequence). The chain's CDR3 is CASRRSGGNTDTQYF. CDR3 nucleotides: TGTGCCAGCAGGAGAAGCGGGGGGAACACAGATACGCAGTATTTT. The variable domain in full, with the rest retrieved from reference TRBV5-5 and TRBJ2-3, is DAGVTQSPTHLIKTRGQQVTLRCSPISGHKSVSWYQQVLGQGPQFIFQYYEKEERGRGNFPDRFSARQFPNYSSELNVNALLLGDSALYLCASRRSGGNTDTQYFGPGTRLTVL.

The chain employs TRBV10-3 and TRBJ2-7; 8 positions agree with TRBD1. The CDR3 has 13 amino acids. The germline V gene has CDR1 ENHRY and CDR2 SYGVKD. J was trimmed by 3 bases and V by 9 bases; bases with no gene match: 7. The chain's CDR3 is CAMGSGTGYEQYF. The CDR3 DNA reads TGTGCCATGGGATCCGGGACAGGCTACGAGCAGTACTTC.

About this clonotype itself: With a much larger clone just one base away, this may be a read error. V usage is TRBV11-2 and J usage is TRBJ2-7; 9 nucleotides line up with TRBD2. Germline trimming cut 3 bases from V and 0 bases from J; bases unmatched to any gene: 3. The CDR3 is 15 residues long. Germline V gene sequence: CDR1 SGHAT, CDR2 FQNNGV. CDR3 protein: CASSLYSGSSYEQYF. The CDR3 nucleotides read TGTGCCAGCAGCTTGTATAGCGGGAGCTCCTACGAGCAGTACTTC.

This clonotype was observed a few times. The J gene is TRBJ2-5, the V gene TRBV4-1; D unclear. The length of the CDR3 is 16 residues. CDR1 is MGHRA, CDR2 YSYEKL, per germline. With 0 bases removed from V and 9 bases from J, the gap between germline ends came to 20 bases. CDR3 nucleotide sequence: TGCGCCAGCAGCCAAGATTCCTACGTCAGCCCATGGGCCCAGTACTTC. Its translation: CASSQDSYVSPWAQYF.

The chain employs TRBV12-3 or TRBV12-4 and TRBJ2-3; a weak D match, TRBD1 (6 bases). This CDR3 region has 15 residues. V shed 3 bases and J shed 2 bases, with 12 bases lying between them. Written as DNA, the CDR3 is TGTGCCAGCAGTTTCCCGGGACAAATCACAGATACGCAGTATTTT. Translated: CASSFPGQITDTQYF.

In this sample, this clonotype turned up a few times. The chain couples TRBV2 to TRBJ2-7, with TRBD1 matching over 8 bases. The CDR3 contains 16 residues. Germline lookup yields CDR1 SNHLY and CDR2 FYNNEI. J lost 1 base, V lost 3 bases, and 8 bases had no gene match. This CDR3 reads CASSDPGQASSYEQYF. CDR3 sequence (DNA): TGTGCCAGCAGTGACCCGGGACAGGCCTCTTCCTACGAGCAGTACTTC.